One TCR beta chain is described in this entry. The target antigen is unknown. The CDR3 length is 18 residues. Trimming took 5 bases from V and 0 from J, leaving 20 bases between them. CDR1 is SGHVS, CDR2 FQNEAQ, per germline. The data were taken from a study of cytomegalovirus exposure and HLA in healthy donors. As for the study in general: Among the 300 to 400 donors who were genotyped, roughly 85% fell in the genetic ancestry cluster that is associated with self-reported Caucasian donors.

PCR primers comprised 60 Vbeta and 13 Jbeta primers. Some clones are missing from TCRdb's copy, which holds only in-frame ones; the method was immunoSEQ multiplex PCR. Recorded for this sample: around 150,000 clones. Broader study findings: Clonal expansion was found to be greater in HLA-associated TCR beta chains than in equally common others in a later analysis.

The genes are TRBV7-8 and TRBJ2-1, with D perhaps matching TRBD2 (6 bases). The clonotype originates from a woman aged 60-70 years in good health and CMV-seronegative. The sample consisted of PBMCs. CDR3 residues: CASSPPWGVGSSYNEQFF. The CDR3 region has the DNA TGTGCCAGCAGCCCTCCGTGGGGGGTAGGGAGCTCCTACAATGAGCAGTTCTTC.